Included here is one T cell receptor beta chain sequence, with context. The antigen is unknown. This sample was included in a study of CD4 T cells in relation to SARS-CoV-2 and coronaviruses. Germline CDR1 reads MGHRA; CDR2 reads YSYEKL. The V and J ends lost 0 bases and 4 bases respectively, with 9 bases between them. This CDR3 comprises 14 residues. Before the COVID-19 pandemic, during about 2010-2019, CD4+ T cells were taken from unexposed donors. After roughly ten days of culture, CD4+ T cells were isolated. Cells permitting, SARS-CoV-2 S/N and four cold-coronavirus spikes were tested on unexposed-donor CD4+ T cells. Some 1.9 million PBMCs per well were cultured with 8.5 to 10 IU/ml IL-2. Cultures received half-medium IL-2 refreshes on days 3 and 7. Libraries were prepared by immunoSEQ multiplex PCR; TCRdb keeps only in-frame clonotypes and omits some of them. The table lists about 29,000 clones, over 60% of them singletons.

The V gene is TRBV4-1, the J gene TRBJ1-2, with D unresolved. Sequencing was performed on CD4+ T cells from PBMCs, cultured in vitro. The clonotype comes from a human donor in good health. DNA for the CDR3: TGCGCCAGCAGCCAAGATCCCAGTGGCTATGGCTACACCTTC. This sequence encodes CASSQDPSGYGYTF.